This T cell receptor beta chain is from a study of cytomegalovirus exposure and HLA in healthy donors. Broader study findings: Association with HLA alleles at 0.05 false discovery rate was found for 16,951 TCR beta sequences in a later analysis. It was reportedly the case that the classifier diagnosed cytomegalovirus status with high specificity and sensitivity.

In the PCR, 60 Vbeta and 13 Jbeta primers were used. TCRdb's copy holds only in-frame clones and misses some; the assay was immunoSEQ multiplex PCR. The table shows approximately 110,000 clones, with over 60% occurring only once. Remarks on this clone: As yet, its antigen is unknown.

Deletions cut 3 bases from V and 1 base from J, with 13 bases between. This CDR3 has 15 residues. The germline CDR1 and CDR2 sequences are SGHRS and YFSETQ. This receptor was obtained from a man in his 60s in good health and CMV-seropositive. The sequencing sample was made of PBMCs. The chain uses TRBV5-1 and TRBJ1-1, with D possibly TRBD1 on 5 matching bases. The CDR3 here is CASSSAGGRNTEAFF. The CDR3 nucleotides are TGCGCCAGCAGCTCGGCCGGGGGTAGGAACACTGAAGCTTTCTTT.